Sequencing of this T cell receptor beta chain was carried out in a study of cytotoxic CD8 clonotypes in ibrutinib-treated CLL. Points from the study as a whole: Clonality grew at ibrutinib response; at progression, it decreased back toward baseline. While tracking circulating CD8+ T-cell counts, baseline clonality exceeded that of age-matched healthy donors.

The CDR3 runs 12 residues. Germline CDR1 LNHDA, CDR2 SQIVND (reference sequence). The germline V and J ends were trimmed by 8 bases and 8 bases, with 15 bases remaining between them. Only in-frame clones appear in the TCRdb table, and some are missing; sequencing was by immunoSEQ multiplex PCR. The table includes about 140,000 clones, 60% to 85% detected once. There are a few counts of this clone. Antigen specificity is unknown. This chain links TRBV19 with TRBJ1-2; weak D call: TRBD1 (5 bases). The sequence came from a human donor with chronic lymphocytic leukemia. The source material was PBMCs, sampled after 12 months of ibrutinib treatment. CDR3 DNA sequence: TGTGCCAGTCGGGAGTACAGGAGAGGCTACACCTTC. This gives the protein CASREYRRGYTF.